This TCR beta chain was sequenced during a study of T cell responses to AZD1222 COVID-19 vaccine (dated by TCRdb to about 2021). With respect to the entire study: AZD1222 recipients with second doses at about 4 weeks or about 12 weeks were pooled, because spike-specific TCR depth and breadth did not differ between schedules. Trial participants were enrolled by age into 18-55, 56-69 and 70-plus year subgroups, with roughly 150, 30 and 60 TCR-sequenced participants respectively. TCR sequencing was performed for 230 to 250 trial participants, of whom roughly 200 were given two doses of AZD1222 and around 25 were given two doses of MenACWY control vaccine.

What this sample's time point label stands for: baseline before first vaccination. The vaccinee samples were drawn from two UK trials, COV001 and COV002, one of which was a single-blind randomized controlled phase 2/3 trial testing AZD1222 (ChAdOx1 nCoV-19) in healthy adults. Trial participant PBMC samples were collected at day 0 and day 28 after the second dose for TCRbeta chain sequencing. Including cysteine and phenylalanine, the CDR3 has 15 amino acids. Only the CDR3 part of the read is kept: 45 bases, read in frame from the first base. For CDR1 and CDR2, the germline V gene lists SQVTM and ANQGSEA. The germline V end is reduced by 2 bases and the J end by 3 bases; junction bases left unmatched: 5. Remarks on this clone: No antigen is known for it. Base quality data are lacking; no much larger clone is found one base away.

Broad study findings and their caveats: Because no samples from the day 14 peak response were available, repertoires could be characterized only after the peak T cell response. The whole spike protein was spanned by vaccine-associated CD4 TCRs, and dominant responses were seen in regions 160-218 and 743-854. After two AZD1222 doses, spike-specific TCR breadth and depth were significantly higher than at day 0 and than in MenACWY recipients. Most participants were white British and females outnumbered males, and the authors suggested that clonal diversity may have been underestimated. In the small 56-69-year group, the increase in depth fell short of significance, most likely because of low power. Only five to seven AZD1222 recipients were SARS-CoV-2 seropositive at baseline, limiting conclusions about previously exposed vaccinees. Reportedly, almost half of the unique spike-specific TCRs recognized epitopes lying outside the regions that are mutated in the B.1.351 and B.1.1.7 variants.

The CDR3 regions of human TCRbeta chains were analyzed by immunosequencing. Per the source publication's procedure: TCRs in the repertoires were matched against a reference library of SARS-CoV-2-specific TCRs that had been generated with the MIRA antigen-specificity platform. Breadth meant the fraction of unique TCRs that were SARS-CoV-2-associated, whereas depth meant the fraction of total T cells that were SARS-CoV-2-associated. Using the MIRA data, each spike-specific TCR was mapped to the spike region that the TCR reacts to and placed in a CD4 or CD8 class. Log10-transformed breadth and depth values were compared by one-way ANOVA with Sidak's multiple comparisons tests. Drawn from immuneACCESS, this table holds only the in-frame rearrangements with V and J called that TCRdb kept. Clones are partly lost; checked studies trace under half to an unresolved V gene and leave the rest unexplained. The V and J calls and clone size come from that table; D and trimming were worked out from the DNA. Present in this sample are more than 150,000 clones, 70% to 90% of which were seen just once. About 6.1% of the sample is taken by the ten largest.

The sample consisted of peripheral blood, taken on day 0 of AZD1222 vaccination. Rearrangement joined TRBV29-1 to TRBJ1-2; the central 11 bases match TRBD1. This receptor was taken from an adult in good health. CDR3 reads: CSVEMDRGPDYGYTF. The sequenced DNA: TGCAGCGTTGAAATGGACAGGGGGCCTGACTATGGCTACACCTTC.